This TCR beta chain came from a study of blood T cell repertoires in COVID-19. Germline V gene sequence: CDR1 SGHRS, CDR2 YFSETQ. The CDR3 is 14 amino acids. Deletions cut 3 bases from V and 9 bases from J, with 13 bases between. Profiling relied on immunoSEQ multiplex PCR, and the TCRdb table lists in-frame clones only, not all of them. The table shows 150,000 to 200,000 clones, with about 85% occurring only once. The chain employs TRBV5-1 and TRBJ1-6; D may be TRBD1 (5 bases). The source material was PBMCs or T cells enriched from blood (not recorded which). This clonotype was obtained from a woman aged 45-65 years who had recovered from COVID-19. This CDR3 is CASSSGREGSPLHF. CDR3 bases: TGCGCCAGCAGCTCAGGCAGGGAAGGTTCACCCCTCCACTTT. Combining the CDR3 with reference TRBV5-1 and TRBJ1-6 gives the whole variable domain KAGVTQTPRYLIKTRGQQVTLSCSPISGHRSVSWYQQTPGQGLQFLFEYFSETQRNKGNFPGRFSGRQFSNSRSEMNVSTLELGDSALYLCASSSGREGSPLHFGNGTRLTVT.